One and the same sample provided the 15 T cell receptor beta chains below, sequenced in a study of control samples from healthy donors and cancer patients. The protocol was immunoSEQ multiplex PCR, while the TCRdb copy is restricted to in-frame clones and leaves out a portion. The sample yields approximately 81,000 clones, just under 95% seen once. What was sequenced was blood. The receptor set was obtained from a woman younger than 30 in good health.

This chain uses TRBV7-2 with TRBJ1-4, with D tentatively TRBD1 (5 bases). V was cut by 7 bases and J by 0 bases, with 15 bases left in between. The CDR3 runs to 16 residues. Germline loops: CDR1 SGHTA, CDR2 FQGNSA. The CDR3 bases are TGTGCCAGCAACGGAGGGGAGAATCCAACTAATGAAAAACTGTTTTTT. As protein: CASNGGENPTNEKLFF. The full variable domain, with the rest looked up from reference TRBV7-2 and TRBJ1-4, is GAGVSQSPSNKVTEKGKDVELRCDPISGHTALYWYRQSLGQGLEFLIYFQGNSAPDKSGLPSDRFSAERTGGSVSTLTIQRTQQEDSAVYLCASNGGENPTNEKLFFGSGTQLSVL.

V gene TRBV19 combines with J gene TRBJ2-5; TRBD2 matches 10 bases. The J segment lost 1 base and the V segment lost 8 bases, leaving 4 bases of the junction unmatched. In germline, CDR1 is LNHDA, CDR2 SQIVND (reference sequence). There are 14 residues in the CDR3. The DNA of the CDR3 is TGTGCCAGTGGGGAGCGGGAGGGCCAAGAGACCCAGTACTTC. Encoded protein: CASGEREGQETQYF. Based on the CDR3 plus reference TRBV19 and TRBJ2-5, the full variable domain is DGGITQSPKYLFRKEGQNVTLSCEQNLNHDAMYWYRQDPGQGLRLIYYSQIVNDFQKGDIAEGYSVSREKKESFPLTVTSAQKNPTAFYLCASGEREGQETQYFGPGTRLLVL.

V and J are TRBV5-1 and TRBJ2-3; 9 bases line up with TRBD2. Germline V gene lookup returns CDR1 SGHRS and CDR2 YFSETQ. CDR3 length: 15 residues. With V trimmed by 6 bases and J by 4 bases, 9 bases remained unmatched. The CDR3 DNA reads TGCGCCAGCAACGAAGCGGGAGGAAGGGCAGATACGCAGTATTTT. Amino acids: CASNEAGGRADTQYF.

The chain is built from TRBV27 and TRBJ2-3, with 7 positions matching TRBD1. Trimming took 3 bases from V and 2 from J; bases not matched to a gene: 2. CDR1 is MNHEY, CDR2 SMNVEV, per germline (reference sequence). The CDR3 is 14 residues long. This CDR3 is CASSFDRVTDTQYF. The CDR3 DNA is TGTGCCAGCAGTTTTGACAGGGTCACAGATACGCAGTATTTT.

In DNA, the CDR3 is TGTGCCAGCTCACCAGGGGCCGGGGGAAGCTATGGCTACACCTTC. This sequence encodes CASSPGAGGSYGYTF. The J gene is TRBJ1-2, the V gene TRBV18; perhaps TRBD1 as D (5 bases). CDR1 and CDR2 from the germline V gene are KGHSH and LQKENI. The ends were cut back, 2 bases at V and 4 bases at J, with 14 bases in the middle. This CDR3 spans 15 amino acids.

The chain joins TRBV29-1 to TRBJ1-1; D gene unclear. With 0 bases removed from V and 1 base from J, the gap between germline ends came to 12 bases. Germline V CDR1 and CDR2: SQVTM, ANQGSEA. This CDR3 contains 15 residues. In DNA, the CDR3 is TGCAGCGTTGAAGATGAGATGCGACGGAACACTGAAGCTTTCTTT. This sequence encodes CSVEDEMRRNTEAFF.

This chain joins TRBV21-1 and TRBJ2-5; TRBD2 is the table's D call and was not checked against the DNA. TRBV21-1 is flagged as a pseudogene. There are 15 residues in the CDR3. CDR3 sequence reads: CASSKAAVDQETQYF. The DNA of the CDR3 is TGTGCCAGCAGCAAAGCGGCGGTGGATCAAGAGACCCAGTACTTC.

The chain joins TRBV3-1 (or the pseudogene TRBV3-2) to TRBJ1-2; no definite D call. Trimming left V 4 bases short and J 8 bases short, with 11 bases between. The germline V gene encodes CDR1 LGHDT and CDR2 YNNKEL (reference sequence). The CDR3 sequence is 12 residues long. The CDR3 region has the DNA TGTGCCAGCAGCCTCGGACCTTCGGGCTACACCTTC. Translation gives CASSLGPSGYTF.

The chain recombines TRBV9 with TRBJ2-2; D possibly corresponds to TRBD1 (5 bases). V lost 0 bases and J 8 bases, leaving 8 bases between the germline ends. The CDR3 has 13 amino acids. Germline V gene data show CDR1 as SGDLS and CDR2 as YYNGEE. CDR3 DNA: TGTGCCAGCAGCGTAGTTCCAGGGGGGGAGCTGTTTTTT. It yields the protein CASSVVPGGELFF.

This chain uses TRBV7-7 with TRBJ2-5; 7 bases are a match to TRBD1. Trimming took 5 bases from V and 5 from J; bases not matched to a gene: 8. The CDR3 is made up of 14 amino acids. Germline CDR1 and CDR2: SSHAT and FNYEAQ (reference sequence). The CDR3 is CASSQGQTRETQYF. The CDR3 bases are TGTGCCAGCAGCCAGGGACAGACGAGGGAGACCCAGTACTTC.

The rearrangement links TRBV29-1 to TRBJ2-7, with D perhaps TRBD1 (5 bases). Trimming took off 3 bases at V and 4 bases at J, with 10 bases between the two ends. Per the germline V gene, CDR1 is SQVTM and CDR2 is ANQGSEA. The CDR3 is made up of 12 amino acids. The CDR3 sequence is CSVETAGYEQYF. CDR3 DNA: TGCAGCGTTGAGACAGCCGGATACGAGCAGTACTTC.

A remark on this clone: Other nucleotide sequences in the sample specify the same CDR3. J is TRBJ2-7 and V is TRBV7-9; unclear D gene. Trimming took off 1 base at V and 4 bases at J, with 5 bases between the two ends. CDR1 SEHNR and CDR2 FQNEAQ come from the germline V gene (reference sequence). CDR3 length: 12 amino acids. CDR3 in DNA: TGTGCCAGCAGCTTAGTCGGATACGAGCAGTACTTC. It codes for CASSLVGYEQYF.

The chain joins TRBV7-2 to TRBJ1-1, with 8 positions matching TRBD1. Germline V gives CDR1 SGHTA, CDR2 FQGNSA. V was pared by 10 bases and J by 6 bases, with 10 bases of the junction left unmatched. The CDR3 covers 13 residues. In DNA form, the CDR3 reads TGTGCCACCACATTAAGACAGGGGTCTGAAGCTTTCTTT. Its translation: CATTLRQGSEAFF.

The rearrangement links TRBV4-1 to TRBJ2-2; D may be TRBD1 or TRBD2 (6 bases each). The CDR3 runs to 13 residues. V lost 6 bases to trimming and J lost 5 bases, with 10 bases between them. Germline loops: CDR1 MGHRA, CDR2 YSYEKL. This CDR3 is CASSLGGTGELFF. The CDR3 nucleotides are TGCGCCAGCAGTCTAGGGGGGACCGGGGAGCTGTTTTTT.

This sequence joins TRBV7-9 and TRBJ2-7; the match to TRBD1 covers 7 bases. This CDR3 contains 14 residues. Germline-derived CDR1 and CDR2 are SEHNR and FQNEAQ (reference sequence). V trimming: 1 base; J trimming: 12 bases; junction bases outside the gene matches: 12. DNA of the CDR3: TGTGCCAGCAGCTTAGAGGCCAGGGGGATGACTTTGTACTTC. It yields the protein CASSLEARGMTLYF.